This TCR beta chain was observed in a study of T cells in Graves' hyperthyroidism and ophthalmopathy. J was trimmed by 6 bases and V by 2 bases; bases with no gene match: 7. The CDR3 is made up of 15 amino acids. Germline V gene sequence: CDR1 SGHRS, CDR2 YFSETQ. The diagnoses drew upon clinical symptoms, serum thyroxine and TRAb, thyroid ultrasound and orbital computed tomography. There are many counts of this clonotype. Its cognate antigen is unknown. There were TCR beta CDR3 regions amplified from RNA transcripts. TCR CDR3 underwent first-round RT-PCR with the HTBI primer set. TCRdb re-analysed the multiplex PCR reads in MiXCR, keeping a single row per CDR3 protein. The sample lists roughly 99,000 distinct CDR3 sequences, about 15% occurring once. Broader study findings: Blood also held most thyroid clonotypes expanded beyond 0.001.

Sequencing input: blood. The clonotype originates from a woman aged 45-60 years with Graves' hyperthyroidism. The chain uses TRBV5-1 and TRBJ2-1; 8 positions agree with TRBD2. DNA for the CDR3: TGCGCCAGCAGCTTCATAGCGGGGCCCCTCAATGAGCAGTTCTTC. It is translated as CASSFIAGPLNEQFF. Drawing the rest from reference TRBV5-1 and TRBJ2-1, the complete variable domain is KAGVTQTPRYLIKTRGQQVTLSCSPISGHRSVSWYQQTPGQGLQFLFEYFSETQRNKGNFPGRFSGRQFSNSRSEMNVSTLELGDSALYLCASSFIAGPLNEQFFGPGTRLTVL.